Given below is one T cell receptor (beta chain) in context. TCRdb redid the calling of the 5' RACE reads with MiXCR, one entry per CDR3 protein. This table holds around 150,000 distinct CDR3 sequences, around 7.2% found once. CDR1 MNHEY and CDR2 SVGAGI come from the germline V gene. Trimming removed 5 bases at V and 4 bases at J, with 17 bases between. The CDR3 consists of 15 residues. The entry originates in a study of T cells after yellow fever vaccination. The TCR comes from a man aged 18 to 30 who received the YFV17D yellow fever vaccine. The sequences come from CD4+ T cells sorted from PBMCs, collected 5 days after the first yellow fever vaccination. The rearrangement uses TRBV6-5 and TRBJ1-2, with D possibly being TRBD1 (6 bases). CDR3 sequence: CASSTLGGRGYGYTF. The CDR3 coding sequence is TGTGCCAGCAGTACCCTTGGGGGGCGAGGCTATGGCTACACCTTC.